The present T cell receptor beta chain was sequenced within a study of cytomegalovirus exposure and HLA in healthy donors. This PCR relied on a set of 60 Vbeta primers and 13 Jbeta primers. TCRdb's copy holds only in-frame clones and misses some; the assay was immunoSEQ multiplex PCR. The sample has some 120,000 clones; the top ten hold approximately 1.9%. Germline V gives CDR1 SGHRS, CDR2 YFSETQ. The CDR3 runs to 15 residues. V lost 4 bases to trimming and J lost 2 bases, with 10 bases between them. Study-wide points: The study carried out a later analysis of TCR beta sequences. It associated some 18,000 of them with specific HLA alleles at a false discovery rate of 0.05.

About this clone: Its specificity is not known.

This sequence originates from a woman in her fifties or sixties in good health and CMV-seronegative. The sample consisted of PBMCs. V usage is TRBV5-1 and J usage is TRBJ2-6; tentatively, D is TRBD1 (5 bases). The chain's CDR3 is CASSPQGAGANVLTF. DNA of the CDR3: TGCGCCAGCAGCCCGCAGGGTGCTGGGGCCAACGTCCTGACTTTC.